This T cell receptor (beta chain) is from a study of blood T cell repertoires in COVID-19 (TCRdb year 2020). Background for the entire study: Samples covering the acute and convalescent phases of COVID-19 were provided by collaborators in the United States, Italy and Spain. The material from the prospective study consisted of cDNA or gDNA derived from T cells, B-cell-depleted T cells, or PBMCs. The dataset comprised deeply sampled blood TCRbeta repertoires from subjects exposed to, actively infected with, or recovered from COVID-19. The repertoires were released in a freely available public database intended as a resource for research on the immune response to SARS-CoV-2. The samples were drawn from the first 160 participants of the ongoing ImmuneRACE study and from about 1,200 subjects provided by 6 global collaborators. The sample metadata nearly always contained a de-identified subject ID, COVID-19 status, age in years and sex. HLA class I and class II types, where available, came from metadata supplied by the sample provider rather than from assay-based typing. Points the paper makes about the study in general: Clinical and demographic metadata were provided uncurated, with the amount varying by source and participant.

Participants in the prospective study were enrolled through a virtual design, were aged roughly 18 to 100 years, and lived in 24 United States geographic areas. Cohort assignment in the prospective study relied on participant-reported clinical history from a screening survey and a study questionnaire. Recovered participants in ImmuneRACE Cohort 3 were defined by two consecutive negative NP/OP PCR tests, clearance by a healthcare professional, or resolution of symptoms. In the prospective study, whole blood, serum and a nasopharyngeal or oropharyngeal swab were collected from each participant by mobile phlebotomists. Over an approximately 2-month period, participants in the prospective study had the option of providing additional blood draws and questionnaires. Prospective study blood samples were shipped either frozen or at room temperature before DNA extraction. In the case of this clone: Its antigen has not been determined. No base quality information exists; no much larger clone differs at one position.

CDR1 MNHEY and CDR2 SMNVEV are derived from the germline V gene (reference sequence). The CDR3 has 16 amino acids, counting the end cysteine and phenylalanine. The retained sequence is limited to the CDR3, 48 bases, with the frame set at the first base. Trimming takes 6 bases from V and 0 bases from J, and the germline ends sit 14 bases apart. TCRbeta CDR3 regions were amplified from genomic DNA using the immunoSEQ Assay, a bias-controlled multiplex PCR. For the original study's pipeline: Nucleated cell counts per sample were estimated from amplification of reference gene primers within the assay. Sequence reads were collapsed and filtered to measure the absolute abundance of every unique TCRbeta CDR3 rearrangement. Productive Simpson clonality was computed per sample as the square root of Simpson's diversity index over productive rearrangements. TCRdb limited this immuneACCESS table to in-frame rearrangements with V and J called. A share of clones is missing; checked studies link under half to unresolved V genes, and the rest is unexplained. V and J calls plus clone size are reproduced from that table; the DNA served to infer D and trimming. Counted in this sample were a few hundred thousand clones; under 90% of them appeared once. Approximately 2% of the sample belongs to the ten largest clones.

This clonotype was sampled from a woman aged 60 to 75 who had recovered from COVID-19. Sequencing used PBMCs or T cells enriched from blood (not recorded which). In this chain, TRBV27 is recombined with TRBJ2-2, with a weak D call of TRBD2 (5 bases match). The DNA is as follows: TGTGCCAGCAGCCGGAGGAGAATCGCGAACACCGGGGAGCTGTTTTTT. The encoded protein is CASSRRRIANTGELFF.